This T cell receptor beta chain was sequenced for a study of early T cells in non-severe SARS-CoV-2 infection. Study background: Bulk RNA isolated from unsorted whole blood underwent sequencing; chains were not paired. Study-wide points: VDJdb matching skewed toward anti-spike CD8 responses, missing private and CD4 specificities.

The CDR3 extends over 13 amino acids. V was shortened by 4 bases and J by 6 bases, with 10 bases between the two germline ends. Germline assignment: CDR1 MNHEY and CDR2 SVGEGT. On this clonotype: Its antigen is unknown.

In the library, individual cDNA molecules carried attached unique molecular identifiers. TCRdb passed the 5' RACE reads through MiXCR, listing each CDR3 protein once. The repertoire holds approximately 66,000 distinct CDR3 sequences, with approximately 12% as singletons. This sequence was found in an adult who was a healthcare worker with PCR-confirmed SARS-CoV-2 infection or an uninfected control (not recorded which). The donor label of this sample is uncertain. Sequenced material: whole blood, taken at baseline. The rearrangement links TRBV6-2 or TRBV6-3 to TRBJ2-1; D is tentatively TRBD1 or TRBD2 (5 bases each). The DNA for the CDR3 is TGTGCCAGCAGTTCTTTCGGGACCAATGAGCAGTTCTTC. This codes for CASSSFGTNEQFF.